Below are 19 T cell receptor beta chains sequenced from a single sample in a study of blood T cell repertoires in COVID-19. Profiled with immunoSEQ multiplex PCR; TCRdb holds only in-frame clones, not every one. The table includes over 100,000 clones, more than 75% detected once. Sequencing input: peripheral blood. Receptors were obtained from an older woman with COVID-19, enrolled during active disease.

The gene calls are TRBV29-1 and TRBJ1-5; 7 bases map to TRBD1. CDR1 and CDR2 (germline): SQVTM, ANQGSEA. The CDR3 loop spans 14 amino acids. V dropped 7 bases and J dropped 8; count of bases not matched to a gene: 14. The DNA of the CDR3 is TGCAGCGCCGGGACAGCGAGACGTCGGGAGCCCCAGCATTTT. Amino acids: CSAGTARRREPQHF.

V is TRBV30 and J is TRBJ2-3, with D perhaps TRBD2 (6 bases). The V gene's germline CDR1 is GTSNPN and CDR2 SVGIG (reference sequence). V dropped 3 bases and J dropped 6 bases, with 19 bases sitting between them. The CDR3 contains 15 residues. As DNA, the CDR3 is TGTGCCTGGAGCGAGGGGACTGGAGAACTGGATACGCAGTATTTT. Its protein is CAWSEGTGELDTQYF. Supplemented by reference TRBV30 and TRBJ2-3, the full variable domain reads SQTIHQWPATLVQPVGSPLSLECTVEGTSNPNLYWYRQAAGRGLQLLFYSVGIGQISSEVPQNLSASRPQDRQFILSSKKLLLSDSGFYLCAWSEGTGELDTQYFGPGTRLTVL.

The V call is TRBV30, the J call TRBJ1-6; D call uncertain. Trimming stripped 0 bases from V and 6 bases from J, with 12 bases between. Per germline, CDR1 GTSNPN and CDR2 SVGIG (reference sequence). The CDR3 contains 15 residues. For the CDR3, the DNA is TGTGCCTGGAGTGTAAAGCGAGATACTAATTCACCCCTCCACTTT. The encoded protein is CAWSVKRDTNSPLHF.

The rearrangement joins TRBV28 to TRBJ1-6, with 7 bases identical to TRBD1. The CDR3 extends over 19 amino acids. Germline V CDR1 and CDR2: MDHEN, SYDVKM. Unmatched junction bases numbered 15, after V lost 3 bases and J lost 4 bases. The CDR3 here is CASSFPFAKTGPYNSPLHF. The CDR3 coding sequence is TGTGCCAGCAGTTTCCCTTTTGCGAAGACAGGGCCGTATAATTCACCCCTCCACTTT.

The V and J genes are TRBV12-2 and TRBJ2-1; no check of the table's D call, TRBD2, against the DNA was made. TRBV12-2 is given as a pseudogene. The CDR3 sequence is 17 residues long. The CDR3: CASLWFGVARSYNEQFF. The CDR3 DNA reads as TGTGCAAGTTTATGGTTTGGAGTTGCTCGATCCTACAATGAGCAGTTCTTC.

V is TRBV7-8 and J is TRBJ1-1; 7 bases fit TRBD1. The CDR3 contains 18 residues. Germline assignment: CDR1 SGHVS and CDR2 FQNEAQ. The trim removed 5 bases at V and 7 bases at J, leaving 22 bases unmatched. DNA of the CDR3: TGTGCCAGCAGCCCACTACAGGGGCGTGATCTCCGCCGAAATGAAGCTTTCTTT. It codes for CASSPLQGRDLRRNEAFF.

This sequence joins TRBV6-6 and TRBJ2-7; 7 nucleotides line up with TRBD1. V lost 4 bases and J lost 7; bases outside the gene matches: 7. Per the germline V gene, CDR1 is MNHNY and CDR2 is SVGAGI (reference sequence). This CDR3 has 13 residues. The CDR3 loop reads CASSLDRAWEQYF. In DNA form, the CDR3 reads TGTGCCAGCAGTTTAGACAGGGCCTGGGAGCAGTACTTC.

V and J are TRBV30 and TRBJ2-3; D unclear. CDR1 and CDR2 from the germline V gene are GTSNPN and SVGIG (reference sequence). V lost 2 bases to trimming and J lost 5 bases, with 11 bases between them. This CDR3 has 13 residues. CDR3 coding DNA: TGTGCCTGGAGTAGAACAGAGAAAGATACGCAGTATTTT. It is translated as CAWSRTEKDTQYF.

This clone was observed a handful of times. The genes are TRBV9 and TRBJ2-5; 10 nucleotides align to TRBD2. After removal of 3 bases from V and 2 bases from J, the junction contained 7 bases not matched to a gene. This CDR3 has 16 amino acids. Germline CDR1 reads SGDLS; CDR2 reads YYNGEE. CDR3 loop: CASSGPSGGRQETQYF. The CDR3 DNA reads as TGTGCCAGCAGCGGTCCTAGCGGGGGACGACAAGAGACCCAGTACTTC.

This clone was detected only a few times. This chain links TRBV7-9 with TRBJ2-7, with D maybe TRBD2 (5 bases). The CDR3 is made up of 15 amino acids. The V and J ends lost 4 bases and 2 bases respectively, with 15 bases between them. Per the germline V gene, CDR1 is SEHNR and CDR2 is FQNEAQ (reference sequence). The CDR3 nucleotides read TGTGCCAGCAGCTCCCTCCCGGGGTTCGCCTACGAGCAGTACTTC. The encoded protein is CASSSLPGFAYEQYF.

This clone has just one count. This same CDR3 is encoded by further DNA sequences in the sample. The chain uses TRBV5-1 and TRBJ1-4; D is perhaps TRBD1 (5 bases). The CDR3 consists of 14 residues. CDR1 and CDR2 from the germline V gene are SGHRS and YFSETQ. Trimming stripped 0 bases from V and 5 bases from J, with 8 bases between. CDR3: CASSLGQGNEKLFF. The CDR3 DNA is TGCGCCAGCAGCTTGGGGCAGGGCAATGAAAAACTGTTTTTT.

The V gene is TRBV11-2, the J gene TRBJ1-1; D may be TRBD1 (5 bases). This CDR3 is built from 13 residues. The V end lost 5 bases, the J end lost 5 bases, and 12 bases lay between the germline ends. Germline assignment: CDR1 SGHAT and CDR2 FQNNGV. The CDR3 nucleotides read TGTGCCAGCAGCAAGGGGATGGGGACTGAAGCTTTCTTT. Encoded protein: CASSKGMGTEAFF.

The chain combines TRBV12-5 with TRBJ1-1, with 10 bases that match TRBD1. The junction had 34 bases not matched to a gene; V was cut back by 7 bases and J by 11 bases. This CDR3 has 21 amino acids. Germline values: CDR1 LGHNT, CDR2 FRNRAP. This chain's CDR3 is CASAQTGTGVSVETPPGRAFF. The CDR3, as DNA: TGTGCTAGTGCCCAAACCGGGACAGGGGTCAGTGTAGAGACTCCTCCAGGGCGGGCTTTCTTT.

The J gene is TRBJ1-2, the V gene TRBV18; TRBD1 aligns across 11 bases. V was pared by 3 bases and J by 4 bases, with 4 bases of the junction left unmatched. Germline loops: CDR1 KGHSH, CDR2 LQKENI. The CDR3 extends over 15 amino acids. The CDR3 nucleotides read TGTGCCAGCTCACCCAATGGACAGGGGGCCTATGGCTACACCTTC. Protein sequence: CASSPNGQGAYGYTF.

This chain connects TRBV30 to TRBJ2-7; weak D call: TRBD1 (5 bases). The CDR3 is 13 amino acids. V lost 2 bases and J 2 bases, leaving 10 bases between the germline ends. Germline V lookup: CDR1 GTSNPN, CDR2 SVGIG (reference sequence). CDR3 region: CAWSSGQPYEQYF. Here the CDR3 DNA reads TGTGCCTGGAGTTCCGGACAACCCTACGAGCAGTACTTC.

This clone was found a few times. The chain joins TRBV4-1 to TRBJ2-7, with 13 bases identical to TRBD2. This CDR3 is built from 19 residues. Trimming cost V 0 bases and J 3 bases; bases outside gene matches: 11. Germline V gives CDR1 MGHRA, CDR2 YSYEKL. The CDR3 sequence is CASSQDPGLAGRGLYEQYF. DNA for the CDR3: TGCGCCAGCAGCCAAGACCCGGGACTAGCGGGACGGGGACTCTACGAGCAGTACTTC.

The rearrangement joins TRBV5-5 to TRBJ1-5; 11 nucleotides match TRBD1. Germline V lookup: CDR1 SGHKS, CDR2 YYEKEE (reference sequence). The J segment lost 3 bases and the V segment lost 2 bases, leaving 4 bases of the junction unmatched. CDR3 length: 16 residues. The CDR3 region has the DNA TGTGCCAGCAGCTTCGGGGACAGGGGGAACAATCAGCCCCAGCATTTT. Translation gives CASSFGDRGNNQPQHF. The whole variable domain, remainder taken from reference TRBV5-5 and TRBJ1-5, is DAGVTQSPTHLIKTRGQQVTLRCSPISGHKSVSWYQQVLGQGPQFIFQYYEKEERGRGNFPDRFSARQFPNYSSELNVNALLLGDSALYLCASSFGDRGNNQPQHFGDGTRLSIL.

The chain is built from TRBV5-4 and TRBJ2-7; D may be TRBD2 (6 bases). Trimming stripped 0 bases from V and 9 bases from J, with 16 bases between. The CDR3 sequence is 14 residues long. Per germline, CDR1 SGHNT and CDR2 YYREEE (reference sequence). The CDR3 loop is CASSLAGDLRVQYF. The DNA of the CDR3 is TGTGCCAGCAGCTTGGCGGGGGATCTACGTGTGCAGTACTTC.

This chain links TRBV25-1 with TRBJ1-1, with unresolved D. V lost 4 bases and J lost 2, with 8 bases in between. Germline V lookup: CDR1 MGHDK, CDR2 SYGVNS. CDR3 length equals 13 residues. CDR3 nucleotides: TGTGCCAGCAGTGTGAGTTTCAACACTGAAGCTTTCTTT. Its translation is CASSVSFNTEAFF.